Below are 16 T cell receptor beta chains sequenced from a single sample in a study of Ad26.COV2.S vaccination and SARS-CoV-2 variants. Sequencing used immunoSEQ multiplex PCR; TCRdb keeps in-frame clones, though not all of them. The data show around 450,000 clones, with roughly 90% seen just once and 9% to 15% held by the top ten. Treatment of the sample: over 15 received Ad26.COV2.S at low or high dose, single or two shots; about 5 received placebo; per-sample allocation not given. Sampling occurred on day 63 after the first vaccine or placebo injection. This material consisted of peripheral blood, taken in a trial of Ad26.COV2.S vaccine versus placebo. Every receptor here comes from a person between 18 and 65 years old who received the Ad26.COV2.S COVID-19 vaccine or a placebo.

The chain employs TRBV11-2 and TRBJ2-7, with 7 bases fitting TRBD1. Germline CDR1 is SGHAT and CDR2 is FQNNGV. Trimming cost V 6 bases and J 2 bases; bases outside gene matches: 10. This CDR3 spans 15 amino acids. This CDR3 is CASSSLRDSPYEQYF. Written as DNA, the CDR3 is TGTGCCAGCAGTTCCCTCCGGGACAGTCCCTACGAGCAGTACTTC.

The V gene is TRBV2, the J gene TRBJ1-3, with a tentative D call TRBD1 (6 bases). The CDR3 is 16 residues long. Germline loops: CDR1 SNHLY, CDR2 FYNNEI. V lost 6 bases, J lost 0 bases, and 15 bases lay in between. In nucleotides, the CDR3 is TGTGCCAGCAGGAAACAGGGATCTAGCTCTGGAAACACCATATATTTT. Amino acid sequence: CASRKQGSSSGNTIYF.

The chain couples TRBV9 to TRBJ2-6, with 12 bases matching TRBD2. CDR1 is SGDLS, CDR2 YYNGEE, per germline. This CDR3 contains 19 residues. V lost 2 bases to trimming and J lost 3 bases; unmatched junction nucleotides: 9. CDR3 in amino acids: CASSVPLTSGSFGANVLTF. For the CDR3, the DNA is TGTGCCAGCAGCGTCCCCTTGACTAGCGGGAGTTTTGGGGCCAACGTCCTGACTTTC.

This clone was found a few times. CDR3 bases: TGTGCCAGCAGTTTAGGACAGGGGAACAATGAGCAGTTCTTC. It yields the protein CASSLGQGNNEQFF. The chain has TRBV27 and TRBJ2-1; 9 bases are shared with TRBD1. The CDR3 runs to 14 residues. Germline V gene data show CDR1 as MNHEY and CDR2 as SMNVEV (reference sequence). With 2 bases clipped from V and 5 bases from J, the junction kept 1 base outside the gene matches.

This sequence joins TRBV19 and TRBJ2-3; 8 positions agree with TRBD2. The V and J ends lost 6 bases and 4 bases, in that order; junction bases with no gene match: 9. This CDR3 comprises 15 residues. Looked up from germline, CDR1 is LNHDA and CDR2 is SQIVND (reference sequence). The CDR3: CASRRGSGMSDTQYF. CDR3 bases: TGTGCCAGTAGACGCGGTAGCGGGATGTCAGATACGCAGTATTTT.

Written as DNA, the CDR3 is TGTGCCAGTAGTAGTGGACAGCCCGGGGAGCTGTTTTTT. It encodes CASSSGQPGELFF. V is TRBV19 and J is TRBJ2-2, with TRBD1 as a possible D gene (6 bases). The germline V and J ends were trimmed by 4 bases and 6 bases, with 9 bases remaining between them. CDR1 LNHDA and CDR2 SQIVND come from the germline V gene (reference sequence). This CDR3 spans 13 amino acids.

The chain is built from TRBV20-1 and TRBJ2-7, with D hard to call. V lost 3 bases to trimming and J lost 1 base, with 13 bases between them. Looked up from germline, CDR1 is DFQATT and CDR2 is SNEGSKA (reference sequence). The CDR3 is made up of 14 amino acids. The CDR3 here is CSASIPLVSYEQYF. The CDR3, as DNA: TGCAGTGCTAGTATCCCCCTAGTTTCCTACGAGCAGTACTTC.

The chain couples TRBV14 to TRBJ2-1, with 16 bases fitting TRBD2. J gave up 0 bases and V 1 base, and 6 bases lay outside the gene matches. This CDR3 comprises 20 residues. Germline lookup yields CDR1 SGHDN and CDR2 FVKESK. This CDR3 is CASSQASGLAGGNSYNEQFF. CDR3 nucleotide sequence: TGTGCCAGCAGCCAAGCTTCGGGACTAGCGGGAGGGAACTCCTACAATGAGCAGTTCTTC.

The chain joins TRBV7-2 to TRBJ2-1; no clear D gene. The germline V and J ends were trimmed by 0 bases and 0 bases, with 6 bases remaining between them. The V gene's germline CDR1 is SGHTA and CDR2 FQGNSA. The CDR3 is made up of 15 amino acids. The CDR3: CASSLAVRSYNEQFF. In DNA form, the CDR3 reads TGTGCCAGCAGCTTAGCGGTACGCTCCTACAATGAGCAGTTCTTC. Based on the CDR3 plus reference TRBV7-2 and TRBJ2-1, the full variable domain is GAGVSQSPSNKVTEKGKDVELRCDPISGHTALYWYRQSLGQGLEFLIYFQGNSAPDKSGLPSDRFSAERTGGSVSTLTIQRTQQEDSAVYLCASSLAVRSYNEQFFGPGTRLTVL.

J is TRBJ2-1 and V is TRBV6-2 or TRBV6-3; 8 bases align to TRBD1. The CDR3 is 18 amino acids. J gave up 3 bases and V 0 bases, and 10 bases lay outside the gene matches. Per the germline V gene, CDR1 is MNHEY and CDR2 is SVGEGT. The CDR3 coding sequence is TGTGCCAGCAGTTACTCGGGACGACAGGGGTTAAGCTACAATGAGCAGTTCTTC. This gives the protein CASSYSGRQGLSYNEQFF.

This chain joins TRBV6-1 and TRBJ1-5; TRBD1 matches at 9 bases. Germline CDR1 reads MNHNS; CDR2 reads SASEGT. The CDR3 covers 16 residues. Trimming removed 3 bases from V and 0 bases from J; junction bases left unmatched: 3. As DNA, the CDR3 is TGTGCCAGCAGTGAGGGACAGGGACATAGCAATCAGCCCCAGCATTTT. As protein: CASSEGQGHSNQPQHF.

In its sample, this clone was seen a few times. The chain joins TRBV9 to TRBJ2-1, with unresolved D. Trimming left V 0 bases short and J 8 bases short, with 9 bases between. Germline CDR1 reads SGDLS; CDR2 reads YYNGEE. The length of the CDR3 is 13 residues. Here the CDR3 reads CASSVEAGHEQFF. DNA for the CDR3: TGTGCCAGCAGCGTAGAGGCCGGCCATGAGCAGTTCTTC.

V usage is TRBV7-2 and J usage is TRBJ1-5; a possible D gene is TRBD1 (6 bases). V gave up 5 bases and J gave up 0 bases, with 11 bases separating them. Germline CDR1 SGHTA, CDR2 FQGNSA. The CDR3 extends over 15 amino acids. The chain's CDR3 is CASSEDSTSNQPQHF. The DNA of the CDR3 is TGTGCCAGCAGCGAGGACAGTACTAGCAATCAGCCCCAGCATTTT. The full variable domain, its missing parts supplied by reference TRBV7-2 and TRBJ1-5, is GAGVSQSPSNKVTEKGKDVELRCDPISGHTALYWYRQSLGQGLEFLIYFQGNSAPDKSGLPSDRFSAERTGGSVSTLTIQRTQQEDSAVYLCASSEDSTSNQPQHFGDGTRLSIL.

This chain connects TRBV11-3 to TRBJ1-3, with unresolved D. The CDR3 has 13 amino acids. The germline CDR1 and CDR2 sequences are SGHNT and YENEEA. The V end was cut by 4 bases, the J end by 4 bases, with 8 bases between. The CDR3, as DNA: TGTGCCAGCAGCTCGGATAGAGGAAACACCATATATTTT. Encoded protein: CASSSDRGNTIYF.

The chain's CDR3 is CAISLGGSPGSEQFF. CDR3 DNA sequence: TGTGCCATCAGTCTCGGCGGGAGCCCAGGTAGTGAGCAGTTCTTC. This sequence joins TRBV10-3 and TRBJ2-1, with 7 nucleotides matching TRBD2. The CDR3 length is 15 residues. Germline V CDR1 and CDR2: ENHRY, SYGVKD. After removal of 5 bases from V and 9 bases from J, the junction contained 13 bases not matched to a gene.

This clone was observed once. The V gene is TRBV25-1, the J gene TRBJ2-7; no reliable D call. CDR1 MGHDK and CDR2 SYGVNS come from the germline V gene. V gave up 3 bases and J gave up 3 bases, with 6 bases separating them. The CDR3 covers 12 residues. The CDR3 nucleotides are TGTGCCAGCAGTGATTTTAGCTACGAGCAGTACTTC. As protein: CASSDFSYEQYF.